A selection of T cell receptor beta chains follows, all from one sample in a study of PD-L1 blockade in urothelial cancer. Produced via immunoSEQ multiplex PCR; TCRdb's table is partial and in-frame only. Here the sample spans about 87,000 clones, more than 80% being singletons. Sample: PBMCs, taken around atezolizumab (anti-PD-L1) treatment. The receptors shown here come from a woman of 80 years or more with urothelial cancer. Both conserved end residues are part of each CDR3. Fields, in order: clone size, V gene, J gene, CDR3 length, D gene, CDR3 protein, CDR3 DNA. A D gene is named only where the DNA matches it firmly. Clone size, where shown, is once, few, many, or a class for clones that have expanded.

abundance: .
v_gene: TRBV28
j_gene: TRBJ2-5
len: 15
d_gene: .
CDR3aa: CASSPRTGIKETQYF
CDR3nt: TGTGCCAGCAGCCCCCGCACAGGCATAAAAGAGACCCAGTACTTC

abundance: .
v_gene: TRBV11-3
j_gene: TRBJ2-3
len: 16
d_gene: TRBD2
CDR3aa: CASSLRLAGATDTQYF
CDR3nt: TGTGCCAGCAGCTTACGACTAGCGGGGGCCACAGATACGCAGTATTTT

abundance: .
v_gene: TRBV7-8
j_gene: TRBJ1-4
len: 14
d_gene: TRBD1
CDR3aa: CASSQDRGHEKLFF
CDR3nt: TGTGCCAGCAGCCAAGACAGGGGGCATGAAAAACTGTTTTTT

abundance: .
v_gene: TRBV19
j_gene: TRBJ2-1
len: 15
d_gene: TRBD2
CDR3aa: CASSSGLAGVNEQFF
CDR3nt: TGTGCCAGTAGCTCCGGACTAGCGGGAGTTAATGAGCAGTTCTTC

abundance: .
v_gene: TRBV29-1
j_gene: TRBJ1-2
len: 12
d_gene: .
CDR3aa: CSVAAGNYGYTF
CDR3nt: TGCAGCGTTGCGGCAGGGAACTATGGCTACACCTTC

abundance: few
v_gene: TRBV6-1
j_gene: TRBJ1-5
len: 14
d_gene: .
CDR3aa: CASSHGQSGQPQHF
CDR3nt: TGTGCCAGCAGCCACGGACAGTCGGGGCAGCCCCAGCATTTT

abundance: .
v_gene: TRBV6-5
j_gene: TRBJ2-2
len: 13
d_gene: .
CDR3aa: CASSYYGERELFF
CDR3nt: TGTGCCAGCAGTTATTATGGGGAGCGGGAGCTGTTTTTT

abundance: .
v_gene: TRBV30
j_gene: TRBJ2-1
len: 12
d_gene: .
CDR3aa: CAWSTGSGNIFF
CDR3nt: TGTGCCTGGAGTACCGGTAGCGGTAATATCTTCTTC

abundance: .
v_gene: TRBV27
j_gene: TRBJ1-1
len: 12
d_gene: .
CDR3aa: CASSLYQGEAFF
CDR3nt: TGTGCCAGCAGTTTATATCAGGGCGAAGCTTTCTTT

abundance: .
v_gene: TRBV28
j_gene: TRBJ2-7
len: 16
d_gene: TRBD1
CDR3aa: CASSLGSGQGRVEQYF
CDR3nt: TGTGCCAGCAGTTTAGGGAGCGGACAGGGGAGAGTCGAGCAGTACTTC

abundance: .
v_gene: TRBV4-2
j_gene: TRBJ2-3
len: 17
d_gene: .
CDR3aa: CASSQDSAQLYTDTQYF
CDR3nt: TGTGCCAGCAGCCAAGATTCAGCGCAACTCTACACAGATACGCAGTATTTT

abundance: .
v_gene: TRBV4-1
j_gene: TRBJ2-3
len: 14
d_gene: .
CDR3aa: CASRDRGGTDTQYF
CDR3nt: TGCGCCAGCAGGGACCGGGGAGGAACAGATACGCAGTATTTT

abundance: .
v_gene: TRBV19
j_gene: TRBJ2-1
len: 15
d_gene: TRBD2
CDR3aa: CASSIWGEGHNEQFF
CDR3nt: TGTGCCAGTAGTATATGGGGGGAGGGCCATAATGAGCAGTTCTTC

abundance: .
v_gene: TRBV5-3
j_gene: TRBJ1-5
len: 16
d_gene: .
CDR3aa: CARSSNRDIVNQPQHF
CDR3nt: TGTGCCAGAAGCTCCAACCGGGACATCGTGAATCAGCCCCAGCATTTT

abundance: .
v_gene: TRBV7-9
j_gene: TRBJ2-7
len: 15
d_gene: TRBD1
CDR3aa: CASSLWTGDLYEQYF
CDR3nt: TGTGCCAGCAGCCTATGGACAGGGGATCTCTACGAGCAGTACTTC

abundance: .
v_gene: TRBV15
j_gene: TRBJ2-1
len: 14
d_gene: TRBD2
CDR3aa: CATSEPQRGNEQFF
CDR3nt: TGTGCCACCAGCGAGCCCCAGCGGGGGAATGAGCAGTTCTTC

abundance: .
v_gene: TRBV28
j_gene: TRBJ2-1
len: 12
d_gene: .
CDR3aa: CAAGRIDDEQFF
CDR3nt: TGTGCCGCTGGGAGAATAGACGATGAGCAGTTCTTC

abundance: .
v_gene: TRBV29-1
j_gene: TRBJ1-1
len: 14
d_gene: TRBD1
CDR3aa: CSVFLQGVGTEAFF
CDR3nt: TGCAGCGTTTTCCTACAGGGGGTGGGCACTGAAGCTTTCTTT

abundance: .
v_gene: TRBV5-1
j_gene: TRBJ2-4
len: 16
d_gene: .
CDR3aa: CASSLAVRGGKNIQYF
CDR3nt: TGCGCCAGCAGCTTGGCCGTGAGGGGAGGCAAAAACATTCAGTACTTC

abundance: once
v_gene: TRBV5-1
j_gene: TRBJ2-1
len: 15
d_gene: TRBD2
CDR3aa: CASRRLAGGTNEQFF
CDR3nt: TGCGCCAGCAGGAGACTAGCGGGAGGGACTAATGAGCAGTTCTTC

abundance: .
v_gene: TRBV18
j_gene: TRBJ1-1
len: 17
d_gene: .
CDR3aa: CASSPKGEGTIKPEAFF
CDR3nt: TGTGCCAGCTCACCGAAGGGTGAGGGTACGATAAAGCCTGAAGCTTTCTTT

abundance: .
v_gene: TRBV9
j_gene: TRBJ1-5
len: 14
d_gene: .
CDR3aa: CASSGQAPTQPQHF
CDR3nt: TGTGCCAGCAGCGGACAGGCCCCCACTCAGCCCCAGCATTTT

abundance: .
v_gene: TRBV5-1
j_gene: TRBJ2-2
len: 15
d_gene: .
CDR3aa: CASRSNGLRAGELFF
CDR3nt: TGCGCCAGCAGGTCGAACGGGTTGAGGGCCGGGGAGCTGTTTTTT

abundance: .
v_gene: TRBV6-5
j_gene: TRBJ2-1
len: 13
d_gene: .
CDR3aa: CASSPPGGYEQFF
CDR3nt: TGTGCCAGCAGCCCGCCGGGTGGCTATGAGCAGTTCTTC

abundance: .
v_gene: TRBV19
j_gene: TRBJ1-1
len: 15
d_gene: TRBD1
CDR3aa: CASSRRDRGNTEAFF
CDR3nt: TGTGCCAGTAGTAGAAGGGACAGAGGGAACACTGAAGCTTTCTTT

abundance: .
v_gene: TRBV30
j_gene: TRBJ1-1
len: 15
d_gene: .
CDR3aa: CAWNPAGLVSTEAFF
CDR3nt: TGTGCCTGGAACCCCGCGGGCCTGGTTAGTACTGAAGCTTTCTTT

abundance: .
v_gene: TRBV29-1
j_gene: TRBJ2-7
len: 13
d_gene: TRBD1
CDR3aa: CSARQGAGYEQYF
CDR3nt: TGCAGCGCTAGACAGGGGGCGGGGTACGAGCAGTACTTC

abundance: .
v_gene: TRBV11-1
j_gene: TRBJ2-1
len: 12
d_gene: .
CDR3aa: CASNRFGIEQFF
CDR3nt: TGTGCCAGCAATCGTTTCGGGATAGAGCAGTTCTTC

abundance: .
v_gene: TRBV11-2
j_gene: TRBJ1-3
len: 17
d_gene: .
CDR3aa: CASSTPLMTFSGNTIYF
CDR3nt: TGTGCCAGCAGCACCCCTCTGATGACTTTCTCTGGAAACACCATATATTTT

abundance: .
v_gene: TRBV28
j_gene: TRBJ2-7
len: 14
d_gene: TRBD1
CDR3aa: CASRRQGISYEQYF
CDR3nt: TGTGCCAGCAGAAGACAGGGAATATCCTACGAGCAGTACTTC

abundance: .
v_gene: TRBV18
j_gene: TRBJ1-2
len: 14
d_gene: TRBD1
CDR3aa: CASSTGDPPHGYTF
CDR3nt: TGTGCCAGCTCTACAGGGGACCCACCCCATGGCTACACCTTC

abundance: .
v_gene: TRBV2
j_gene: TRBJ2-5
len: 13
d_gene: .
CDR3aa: CASSGQPQETQYF
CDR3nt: TGTGCCAGCAGTGGACAGCCCCAAGAGACCCAGTACTTC

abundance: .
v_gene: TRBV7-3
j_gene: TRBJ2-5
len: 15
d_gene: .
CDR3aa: CASRLVPGLSGTQYF
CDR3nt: TGTGCCAGCAGGCTTGTCCCGGGACTCTCGGGGACCCAGTACTTC

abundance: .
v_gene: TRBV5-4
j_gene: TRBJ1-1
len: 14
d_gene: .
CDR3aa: CASSLGSPNTEAFF
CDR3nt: TGTGCCAGCAGCTTGGGCAGTCCGAACACTGAAGCTTTCTTT

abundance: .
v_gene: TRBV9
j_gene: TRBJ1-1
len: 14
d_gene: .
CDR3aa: CASSPELGNTEAFF
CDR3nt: TGTGCCAGCAGCCCGGAGCTGGGGAACACTGAAGCTTTCTTT

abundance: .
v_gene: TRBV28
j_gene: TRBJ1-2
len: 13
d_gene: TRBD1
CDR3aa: CASIARGTHRNTF
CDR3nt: TGTGCCAGCATCGCCAGGGGGACCCACAGGAACACCTTC

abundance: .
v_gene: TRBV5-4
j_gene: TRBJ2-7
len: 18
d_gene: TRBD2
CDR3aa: CASSLAQGGLAEIYEQYF
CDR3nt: TGTGCCAGCAGCTTGGCCCAAGGGGGACTAGCGGAGATCTACGAGCAGTACTTC

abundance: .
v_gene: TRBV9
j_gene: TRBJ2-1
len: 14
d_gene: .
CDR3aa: CASSVDRVINEQFF
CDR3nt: TGTGCCAGCAGCGTAGACAGGGTTATCAATGAGCAGTTCTTC

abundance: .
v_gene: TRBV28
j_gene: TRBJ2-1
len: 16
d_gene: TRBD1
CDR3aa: CASGERRGRTYNEQFF
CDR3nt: TGTGCCAGCGGGGAGCGCAGGGGGCGGACCTACAATGAGCAGTTCTTC

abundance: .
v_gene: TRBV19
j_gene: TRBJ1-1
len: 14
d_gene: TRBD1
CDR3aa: CASSRTGGLTEAFF
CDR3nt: TGTGCCAGTAGTCGGACAGGGGGCCTCACTGAAGCTTTCTTT

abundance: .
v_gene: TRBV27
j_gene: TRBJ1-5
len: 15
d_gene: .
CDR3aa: CASSLAGTRNQPQHF
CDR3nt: TGTGCCAGCAGTTTAGCCGGGACACGGAATCAGCCCCAGCATTTT

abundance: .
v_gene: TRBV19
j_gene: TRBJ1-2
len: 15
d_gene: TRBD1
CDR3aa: CASRSDRASNYGYTF
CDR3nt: TGTGCCAGTAGGTCGGACAGGGCCTCAAACTATGGCTACACCTTC

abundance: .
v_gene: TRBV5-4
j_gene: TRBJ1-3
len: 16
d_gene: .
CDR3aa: CASSGWGQGSGNTIYF
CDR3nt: TGTGCCAGCAGCGGGTGGGGACAAGGCTCTGGAAACACCATATATTTT

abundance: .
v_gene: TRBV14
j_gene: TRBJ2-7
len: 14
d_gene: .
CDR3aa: CASSRAGVVYEQYF
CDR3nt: TGTGCCAGCAGCCGCGCAGGGGTCGTGTACGAGCAGTACTTC

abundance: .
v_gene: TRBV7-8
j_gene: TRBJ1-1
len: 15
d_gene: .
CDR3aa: CASSLDFQGMAEAFF
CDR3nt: TGTGCCAGCAGCTTAGACTTTCAGGGTATGGCTGAAGCTTTCTTT

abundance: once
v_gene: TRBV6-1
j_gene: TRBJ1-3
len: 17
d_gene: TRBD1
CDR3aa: CASSEDPGQRAGNTIYF
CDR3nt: TGTGCCAGCAGTGAGGATCCGGGACAGCGTGCAGGAAACACCATATATTTT

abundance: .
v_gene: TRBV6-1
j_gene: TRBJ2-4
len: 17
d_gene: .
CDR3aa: CASSEVRAELRRNIQYF
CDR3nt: TGTGCCAGCAGTGAAGTGCGGGCAGAACTCAGGAGAAACATTCAGTACTTC

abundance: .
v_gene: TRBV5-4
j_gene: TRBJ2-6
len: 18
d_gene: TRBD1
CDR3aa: CASSDPGQGVPGANVLTF
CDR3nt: TGTGCCAGCAGCGATCCGGGACAGGGGGTTCCTGGGGCCAACGTCCTGACTTTC

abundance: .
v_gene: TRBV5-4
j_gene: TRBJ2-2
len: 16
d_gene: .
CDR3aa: CASSFAVASNTGELFF
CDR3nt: TGTGCCAGCAGCTTTGCGGTAGCGTCGAACACCGGGGAGCTGTTTTTT

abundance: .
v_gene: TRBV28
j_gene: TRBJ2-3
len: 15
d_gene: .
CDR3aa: CASSPGGGGVDTQYF
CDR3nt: TGTGCCAGCAGTCCCGGGGGCGGGGGAGTTGATACGCAGTATTTT